This TCR beta chain derives from a study of T cell repertoires in cytomegalovirus infection. Overall study: Used in the study were CMV epitopes, some recently identified and HLA-C-restricted, others well-studied and HLA-B-restricted. Indications came from public TCR beta signatures; they pointed to CMV infection and to a matching HLA type. Study results and caveats: Adding up the frequency of public TCR beta families identified people who carried CMV plus the relevant HLA. It was HLA-C-restricted CMV-specific TCR beta clonotypes that dominated the response ex vivo.

This clonotype appeared a few times. Its target is unknown. TCRdb independently ran MiXCR on the reads; one entry per CDR3 protein. The sample lists about 47,000 distinct CDR3 sequences; around 18% were seen once. The CDR3 is 15 amino acids. V shed 7 bases and J shed 3 bases, with 16 bases lying between them. The germline gives CDR1 MNHEY, CDR2 SVGEGT. The receptor comes from a human donor in good health (CMV status not recorded). Some clones in this sample may be carry-over from other donors' samples. The chain joins TRBV6-2 or TRBV6-3 to TRBJ2-1; no clear D. Source: CD8+ T cells from cultured PBMCs, taken from culture after CMV antigen stimulation. The CDR3 nucleotides are TGTGCCAGCACCACTTCGGCGGACCTCTACAATGAGCAGTTCTTC. This sequence encodes CASTTSADLYNEQFF.